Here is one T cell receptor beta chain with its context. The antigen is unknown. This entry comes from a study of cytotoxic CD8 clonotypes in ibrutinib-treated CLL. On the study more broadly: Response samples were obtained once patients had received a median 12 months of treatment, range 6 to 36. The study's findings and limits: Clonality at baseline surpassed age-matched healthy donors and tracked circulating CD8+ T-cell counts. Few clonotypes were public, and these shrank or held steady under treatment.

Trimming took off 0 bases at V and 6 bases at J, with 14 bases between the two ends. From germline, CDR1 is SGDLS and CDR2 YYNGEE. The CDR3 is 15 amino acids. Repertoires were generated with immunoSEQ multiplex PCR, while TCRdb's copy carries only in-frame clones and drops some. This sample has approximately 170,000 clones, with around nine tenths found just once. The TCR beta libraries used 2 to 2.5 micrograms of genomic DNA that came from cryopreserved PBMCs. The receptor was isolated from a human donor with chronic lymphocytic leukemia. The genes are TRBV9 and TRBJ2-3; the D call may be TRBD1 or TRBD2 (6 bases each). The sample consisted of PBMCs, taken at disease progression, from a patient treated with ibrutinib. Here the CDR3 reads CASSVVGGLGDTQYF. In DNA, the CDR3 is TGTGCCAGCAGCGTAGTTGGGGGGCTGGGTGATACGCAGTATTTT. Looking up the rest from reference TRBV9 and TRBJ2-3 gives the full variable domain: DSGVTQTPKHLITATGQRVTLRCSPRSGDLSVYWYQQSLDQGLQFLIQYYNGEERAKGNILERFSAQQFPDLHSELNLSSLELGDSALYFCASSVVGGLGDTQYFGPGTRLTVL.